This T cell receptor (beta chain) was found in a study of T cells in Graves' hyperthyroidism and ophthalmopathy. Patients were excluded because of uncontrolled infection, other autoimmune disease, pregnancy or lactation. Researchers took RNA transcripts and amplified the TCR beta CDR3 regions from them. The HTBI primer set served for first-round RT-PCR of the TCR CDR3. TCRdb used MiXCR to reprocess the multiplex PCR reads, holding one entry per CDR3 protein. The table includes about 460,000 distinct CDR3 sequences, about 22% detected once. The CDR3 runs to 15 residues. Germline loops: CDR1 SEHNR, CDR2 FQNEAQ (reference sequence). Between the trimmed V and J ends, which lost 5 bases and 0 bases, there was a span of 11 bases. Only a few counts were recorded for this clonotype. Its antigen is undetermined. Broader study findings: Blood also held most thyroid clonotypes expanded beyond 0.001.

The sequencing sample was made of blood. This sequence originates from a woman between 65 and 79 years old with Graves' ophthalmopathy. The chain recombines TRBV7-9 with TRBJ2-1; weak D call: TRBD2 (6 bases). In DNA, the CDR3 is TGTGCCAGCAGCCGGGACGGGAGCTCCTACAATGAGCAGTTCTTC. It yields the protein CASSRDGSSYNEQFF.